This T cell receptor beta chain is from a study of T cells in Graves' hyperthyroidism and ophthalmopathy. This CDR3 contains 16 residues. V gave up 2 bases and J gave up 5 bases, with 17 bases separating them. The germline CDR1 and CDR2 sequences are SGHTA and FQGNSA. There are a few counts of this clonotype. Amplification of TCR beta CDR3 regions used RNA as the template. HTBI primers drove first-round RT-PCR of the TCR CDR3. TCRdb re-called the multiplex PCR reads through MiXCR, storing one row per CDR3 protein. The repertoire includes a few hundred thousand distinct CDR3 sequences, 15% to 17% of them detected once, and around 6.6% sits in the top ten.

The J gene is TRBJ2-3, the V gene TRBV7-2, with D perhaps TRBD1 (5 bases). This receptor was identified in a woman aged 25-40 years with Graves' hyperthyroidism. Material: blood. In DNA, the CDR3 is TGTGCCAGCAGCTTAATCTTCGGCACCCAGGGAGATACGCAGTATTTT. Its translation: CASSLIFGTQGDTQYF.